This TCR beta chain was observed in a study of T-cell memory formation after mild COVID-19. Trimming took 1 base from V and 5 from J, leaving 11 bases between them. The CDR3 extends over 14 amino acids. Germline-derived CDR1 and CDR2 are SGHVS and FNYEAQ. TCRdb analysed the 5' RACE reads with MiXCR anew, one entry per CDR3 protein. The repertoire includes approximately 290,000 distinct CDR3 sequences, roughly 8% of them detected once, and approximately 23% sits in the top ten. This chain links TRBV7-6 with TRBJ1-1, with D perhaps TRBD1 (5 bases). This sequence was found in a man aged 18 to 35 who had mild COVID-19 (a few samples of this study predate the infection). Cell type and time point are not known. Sequencing used PBMCs or a T cell subset sorted from them (not recorded which). In DNA, the CDR3 is TGTGCCAGCAGCTTAGATGGGGCTTGGACTGAAGCTTTCTTT. Translated: CASSLDGAWTEAFF. Drawing the rest from reference TRBV7-6 and TRBJ1-1, the complete variable domain is GAGVSQSPRYKVTKRGQDVALRCDPISGHVSLYWYRQALGQGPEFLTYFNYEAQQDKSGLPNDRFSAERPEGSISTLTIQRTEQRDSAMYRCASSLDGAWTEAFFGQGTRLTVV.